These T cell receptor beta chains were read from a single sample in a study of blood T cell repertoires in COVID-19. Produced via immunoSEQ multiplex PCR; TCRdb's table is partial and in-frame only. Altogether about 110,000 clones are present, roughly 69% being singletons, with the ten largest covering approximately 6.3%. Source material: peripheral blood. All receptors derive from a man of 80 years or more with acute or convalescent COVID-19. The CDR3 runs from the conserved cysteine through the conserved F or W. A D gene is named only where the DNA matches it firmly. Size tells how often a clone was seen (once, few, many) or the class of an expanded clone, and some rows leave it out.

clone_size	v_call	j_call	d_call	cdr3_nt	cdr3_aa
-	TRBV6-4	TRBJ2-2	TRBD2	TGTGCCAGCAGTGACTCCAATCTTCGGCGGGAGGAGGACACCGGGGAGCTGTTTTTT	CASSDSNLRREEDTGELFF
-	TRBV6-5	TRBJ1-2	-	TGTGCCAGCAGTTACCGCACAGGGTATGGCTACACCTTC	CASSYRTGYGYTF
once	TRBV5-1	TRBJ1-4	TRBD1	TGCGCCAGCAGCCTTCTGGGACAGGGCTCAGGTGAAAAACTGTTTTTT	CASSLLGQGSGEKLFF
few	TRBV7-9	TRBJ1-2	-	TGTGCCAGCAGCCGCCTGCTCGGGAGGGAGAACTATGGCTACACCTTC	CASSRLLGRENYGYTF
-	TRBV19	TRBJ2-6	-	TGTGCCAGTAGTATGGTCCGGAGTCAGGGCTCTGGGGCCAACGTCCTGACTTTC	CASSMVRSQGSGANVLTF
-	TRBV21-1	TRBJ2-3	-	TGTGCCAGCAGCAAACCTTGTGCGAGCGTGGATACGCAGTATTTT	CASSKPCASVDTQYF
-	TRBV7-9	TRBJ2-5	-	TGTGCCAGCAGCTTAATCCGGTACCAAGAGACCCAGTACTTC	CASSLIRYQETQYF
-	TRBV5-1	TRBJ2-3	TRBD1	TGCGCCAGCAGCTGGCAAGACAGGGAAGGTACGCAGTATTTT	CASSWQDREGTQYF
-	TRBV7-9	TRBJ2-7	-	TGTGCCAGCAGCTTACAGGGGCGAGTCCACGAGCAGTACTTC	CASSLQGRVHEQYF
-	TRBV28	TRBJ2-2	-	TGTGCCAGCATGCGCGATTCGAACACCGGGGAGCTGTTTTTT	CASMRDSNTGELFF
-	TRBV28	TRBJ1-2	-	TGTGCCAGCAGTTCGCTAGACAGCCAATATAGTGGCTACACCTTC	CASSSLDSQYSGYTF
few	TRBV6-5	TRBJ2-1	TRBD2	TGTGCCAGTAAGACTAGCGGGACTTCCTACAATGAGCAGTTCTTC	CASKTSGTSYNEQFF
-	TRBV9	TRBJ2-7	TRBD2	TGTGCCAGCAGCGTAGCTCTAGCGGGCTACGAGCAGTACTTC	CASSVALAGYEQYF
-	TRBV18	TRBJ2-1	-	TGTGCCAGCCAAGCGGACAGTTCCTACAATGAGCAGTTCTTC	CASQADSSYNEQFF
many	TRBV7-6	TRBJ2-1	TRBD2	TGTGCCAGCAGCTTAGCGCCCGGCGGGAGCTCCTACAATGAGCAGTTCTTC	CASSLAPGGSSYNEQFF
few	TRBV28	TRBJ2-6	-	TGTGCCAGCAGTTTGGCGGGTGGGGCCAACGTCCTGACTTTC	CASSLAGGANVLTF
-	TRBV7-8	TRBJ1-3	-	TGTGCCAGCAGCTTAGACGCGGGGCTTGGAAACACCATATATTTT	CASSLDAGLGNTIYF
-	TRBV28	TRBJ1-6	TRBD1	TGTGCCAGCGGACAGGTTAATTCACCCCTCCACTTT	CASGQVNSPLHF
once	TRBV27	TRBJ2-1	TRBD1	TGTGCCAGCAGTTCCACAGGGGGACGTAGAGGGGGCGAGCAGTTCTTC	CASSSTGGRRGGEQFF
-	TRBV4-3	TRBJ1-3	-	TGCGCCAGCAGCCAAGCGGGGGGGGTGGCTGGAAACACCATATATTTT	CASSQAGGVAGNTIYF
-	TRBV18	TRBJ2-6	-	TGTGCCAGCTCACGGACCGGGACCCGGGGGTCTGGGGCCAACGTCCTGACTTTC	CASSRTGTRGSGANVLTF
-	TRBV18	TRBJ2-3	TRBD1	TGTGCCAGCTCACCACCGGCAGGGGGCGCCCCAGATACGCAGTATTTT	CASSPPAGGAPDTQYF
-	TRBV27	TRBJ2-7	-	TGTGCCAGCAGAGCCGCGACGTCAGGGGCCTACGAGCAGTACTTC	CASRAATSGAYEQYF